This paragraph covers one T cell receptor (beta chain) sequence. Its target is unknown. The CDR3 is 14 residues long. V lost 6 bases, J lost 6 bases, and 18 bases lay in between. The germline V gene has CDR1 MDHEN and CDR2 SYDVKM. Repertoires were generated with immunoSEQ multiplex PCR, while TCRdb's copy carries only in-frame clones and drops some. The table has some 130,000 clones, around 90% seen once. These data come from a study of T cell responses to AZD1222 COVID-19 vaccine. Study results and limitations: Two doses of AZD1222 preceded a rise in Spike-specific TCR breadth and depth. Clonal diversity was possibly underestimated, and white British individuals and females predominated among donors.

Sequences were derived from peripheral blood, sampled on day 0 of AZD1222 vaccination. The chain links TRBV28 to TRBJ2-7; D possibly corresponds to TRBD2 (6 bases). The receptor's source is an adult in good health. The DNA for the CDR3 is TGTGCCAGCAGCCGCGGACGGGAGAATACCGAGCAGTACTTC. This encodes CASSRGRENTEQYF.